This TCR beta chain was recorded in a study of blood T cell repertoires in COVID-19. Libraries were prepared by immunoSEQ multiplex PCR; TCRdb keeps only in-frame clonotypes and omits some of them. Of more than 200,000 clones detected, 75% to 90% appear once; the ten largest clones hold approximately 4.2%. Germline CDR1 reads SGHAT; CDR2 reads FQNNGV. The CDR3 has 14 amino acids. Trimming pared 7 bases from V and 4 bases from J, leaving 16 bases between. Sequencing used PBMCs or T cells enriched from blood (not recorded which). The chain carries TRBV11-2 and TRBJ1-2, with a tentative D call TRBD1 (6 bases). The sequence was obtained from a woman aged 25 to 45 who had recovered from COVID-19. This CDR3 reads CASNDRRTFYGYTF. As DNA, the CDR3 is TGTGCCAGCAACGACAGGCGAACTTTCTATGGCTACACCTTC.